This is a list of T cell receptor beta chains from one sample in a study of blood T cell repertoires in COVID-19. Measured with immunoSEQ multiplex PCR; TCRdb has only the in-frame clones, and not every one. The data hold roughly 200,000 clones, with 75% to 90% observed a single time. The sequenced sample consisted of peripheral blood. The source is a man between 60 and 75 years old with acute or convalescent COVID-19. Each CDR3 is given with its conserved first and last residue. The order of the fields is J gene, CDR3 length, clone size, D gene, V gene, CDR3 DNA, CDR3 protein. A D gene is named only where the DNA matches it firmly. Clone size, where shown, is once, few, many, or a class for clones that have expanded.

J: TRBJ1-2
length: 14
size: few
D: -
V: TRBV2
DNA: TGTGCCAGCAGTGAGGGCACTTATTCCTATGGCTACACCTTC
CDR3: CASSEGTYSYGYTF

J: TRBJ1-2
length: 14
size: -
D: -
V: TRBV7-9
DNA: TGTGCCAGCAGCCCAAACCAGGGGAAAGGGGGCTACACCTTC
CDR3: CASSPNQGKGGYTF

J: TRBJ2-7
length: 16
size: -
D: -
V: TRBV19
DNA: TGTGCCAGTAGTGTTTCCCAGGGGACCCTCTCCTACGAGCAGTACTTC
CDR3: CASSVSQGTLSYEQYF

J: TRBJ2-2
length: 13
size: -
D: TRBD2
V: TRBV10-3
DNA: TGTGCCTCGCGGGAGGGCCTCACCGGGGAGCTGTTTTTT
CDR3: CASREGLTGELFF

J: TRBJ2-1
length: 13
size: -
D: -
V: TRBV14
DNA: TGTGCCAGCAGCCAAGATCGTTTTGGACAGAGGTTCTTC
CDR3: CASSQDRFGQRFF

J: TRBJ1-3
length: 14
size: -
D: -
V: TRBV5-1
DNA: TGCGCCAGCAGCTTCACCCCGGGAGAAGACACCATATATTTT
CDR3: CASSFTPGEDTIYF

J: TRBJ2-7
length: 14
size: -
D: TRBD1
V: TRBV27
DNA: TGTGCCAGCTTGGCGATGGCAGGGGGCGGCGAGCAGTACTTC
CDR3: CASLAMAGGGEQYF

J: TRBJ1-1
length: 14
size: -
D: -
V: TRBV19
DNA: TGTGCCAGTAGCAGGACGGAGGTGAAAACTGAAGCTTTCTTT
CDR3: CASSRTEVKTEAFF

J: TRBJ2-1
length: 17
size: -
D: TRBD2
V: TRBV7-2
DNA: TGTGCCAGCAGCTTAAGTGTAGCGGGAGGGCTGTACAATGAGCAGTTCTTC
CDR3: CASSLSVAGGLYNEQFF

J: TRBJ2-1
length: 17
size: -
D: TRBD1
V: TRBV5-1
DNA: TGCGCCAGCAGCTTGGCCCCGCCTGGGACAGGGAGTAATGAGCAGTTCTTC
CDR3: CASSLAPPGTGSNEQFF

J: TRBJ2-1
length: 18
size: -
D: TRBD2
V: TRBV7-2
DNA: TGTGCCAGCAGCTTAGAGGGGACTAGCGGGAGATACTACAATGAGCAGTTCTTC
CDR3: CASSLEGTSGRYYNEQFF

J: TRBJ2-7
length: 15
size: -
D: TRBD2
V: TRBV3-1/TRBV3-2
DNA: TGTGCCAGCAGCCGAGGCGGGAGGGCCACGAACGAGCAGTACTTC
CDR3: CASSRGGRATNEQYF

J: TRBJ1-1
length: 15
size: -
D: -
V: TRBV6-5
DNA: TGTGCCAGCAGGTCCGGGGGGGCGGGGAGCACTGAAGCTTTCTTT
CDR3: CASRSGGAGSTEAFF

J: TRBJ2-5
length: 15
size: -
D: -
V: TRBV6-2/TRBV6-3
DNA: TGTGCCAGCAGTTACTCGGTCCCCGGGTTGGGGACCCAGTACTTC
CDR3: CASSYSVPGLGTQYF

J: TRBJ2-3
length: 14
size: -
D: TRBD1
V: TRBV19
DNA: TGTGCCAGTAGTATGAGGGGGCCCGAAGATACGCAGTATTTT
CDR3: CASSMRGPEDTQYF

J: TRBJ2-3
length: 14
size: -
D: -
V: TRBV18
DNA: TGTGCCAGCTCACCCTCGGGGTGGTCAGATACGCAGTATTTT
CDR3: CASSPSGWSDTQYF

J: TRBJ2-7
length: 14
size: once
D: TRBD2
V: TRBV6-5
DNA: TGTGCCAGCAGTTTAGCGGGAGAATCCTACGAGCAGTACTTC
CDR3: CASSLAGESYEQYF

J: TRBJ2-1
length: 16
size: -
D: -
V: TRBV5-4
DNA: TGTGCCAGCAGCTTGGGCGGGGACAGCTCCTACAATGAGCAGTTCTTC
CDR3: CASSLGGDSSYNEQFF

J: TRBJ1-3
length: 15
size: -
D: -
V: TRBV11-3
DNA: TGTGCCAGCAGCTTAGGGGGAGACTCTGGAAACACCATATATTTT
CDR3: CASSLGGDSGNTIYF

J: TRBJ2-2
length: 15
size: -
D: -
V: TRBV9
DNA: TGTGCCAGCAGCGTAGGAGGTCGGGTCACCGGGGAGCTGTTTTTT
CDR3: CASSVGGRVTGELFF

J: TRBJ1-2
length: 11
size: -
D: -
V: TRBV12-3/TRBV12-4
DNA: TGTGCCAGCAGCTTCAGAGGTGGCTACACCTTC
CDR3: CASSFRGGYTF

J: TRBJ2-1
length: 15
size: -
D: -
V: TRBV14
DNA: TGTGCCAGCAGCCAATGGAGGGAGGGGGGCAATGAGCAGTTCTTC
CDR3: CASSQWREGGNEQFF

J: TRBJ2-5
length: 14
size: -
D: -
V: TRBV9
DNA: TGTGCCAGCAGCGTAGGTGGGAGCGTGGAGACCCAGTACTTC
CDR3: CASSVGGSVETQYF

J: TRBJ2-3
length: 14
size: -
D: -
V: TRBV9
DNA: TGTGCCAGCAGCAAAGTGGGTGACAGAGATACGCAGTATTTT
CDR3: CASSKVGDRDTQYF

J: TRBJ2-7
length: 14
size: -
D: -
V: TRBV4-1
DNA: TGCGCCAGCAGCCAAGGGCCGTCTCGCGGGGAGCAGTACTTC
CDR3: CASSQGPSRGEQYF

J: TRBJ1-2
length: 13
size: -
D: TRBD1
V: TRBV28
DNA: TGTGCCAGCAGGTACGGGACAGCATATGGCTACACCTTC
CDR3: CASRYGTAYGYTF

J: TRBJ1-5
length: 16
size: -
D: -
V: TRBV3-1/TRBV3-2
DNA: TGTGCCAGCAGCCAAGATGGAGGGTATAGCAATCAGCCCCAGCATTTT
CDR3: CASSQDGGYSNQPQHF

J: TRBJ2-7
length: 18
size: -
D: TRBD2
V: TRBV30
DNA: TGTGCCTGGAGTGTACGTGGAAGCGGGAGGAGTCAAAGCTACGAGCAGTACTTC
CDR3: CAWSVRGSGRSQSYEQYF

J: TRBJ1-6
length: 14
size: -
D: TRBD1
V: TRBV6-5
DNA: TGTGCCAGCAGTTCCGGGACAGGGGCCGAATCCCTCCACTTT
CDR3: CASSSGTGAESLHF

J: TRBJ2-3
length: 15
size: -
D: TRBD1
V: TRBV7-9
DNA: TGTGCCAGCAGCTCGTACAGGGGGCGAGGAGATACGCAGTATTTT
CDR3: CASSSYRGRGDTQYF

J: TRBJ2-1
length: 18
size: -
D: TRBD2
V: TRBV19
DNA: TGTGCCAGTAGTCGGGGGACTAGCGGGAGCAAGTTCGACAATGAGCAGTTCTTC
CDR3: CASSRGTSGSKFDNEQFF

J: TRBJ2-5
length: 13
size: -
D: -
V: TRBV3-1/TRBV3-2
DNA: TGTGCCAGCAGCCAGTCGTCCCGGGGGACCCAGTACTTC
CDR3: CASSQSSRGTQYF

J: TRBJ2-1
length: 15
size: -
D: -
V: TRBV7-9
DNA: TGTGCCAGCAGCCCCAGAGGGATCACCTACAATGAGCAGTTCTTC
CDR3: CASSPRGITYNEQFF

J: TRBJ2-3
length: 16
size: -
D: TRBD1
V: TRBV24-1
DNA: TGTGCCACCAGTGACCCAGGACAGGGTTACACAGATACGCAGTATTTT
CDR3: CATSDPGQGYTDTQYF

J: TRBJ1-5
length: 14
size: -
D: TRBD1
V: TRBV27
DNA: TGTGCCAGCAGTTTGAGACAGGGGAATCAGCCCCAGCATTTT
CDR3: CASSLRQGNQPQHF

J: TRBJ2-7
length: 19
size: -
D: TRBD2
V: TRBV28
DNA: TGTGCCAGCAGCCCGATGTACGGGGCGGCTAGCGGGAGGCTCCGCGAGCAGTACTTC
CDR3: CASSPMYGAASGRLREQYF

J: TRBJ2-3
length: 14
size: -
D: -
V: TRBV9
DNA: TGTGCCAGCAGCGTAGCGGGAAGGGCAGATACGCAGTATTTT
CDR3: CASSVAGRADTQYF

J: TRBJ2-5
length: 15
size: -
D: TRBD2
V: TRBV3-1/TRBV3-2
DNA: TGTGCCAGCAGTCAAAGGGGACTAATACAAGAGACCCAGTACTTC
CDR3: CASSQRGLIQETQYF

J: TRBJ2-3
length: 16
size: -
D: TRBD2
V: TRBV4-1
DNA: TGCGCCAGCAGCCGCGAACTAGCGGGAGTGTCAGATACGCAGTATTTT
CDR3: CASSRELAGVSDTQYF

J: TRBJ2-7
length: 15
size: -
D: TRBD2
V: TRBV7-2
DNA: TGTGCCAGCAGCTTAGTGGCGGCGGGGGCCTACGAGCAGTACTTC
CDR3: CASSLVAAGAYEQYF

J: TRBJ2-1
length: 17
size: once
D: -
V: TRBV2
DNA: TGTGCCAGCATTAAGCCAGGGGTGGGAGTGGCCTACAATGAGCAGTTCTTC
CDR3: CASIKPGVGVAYNEQFF

J: TRBJ2-7
length: 16
size: -
D: TRBD2
V: TRBV11-2
DNA: TGTGCCAGCAGCTTAGGGGCTAGCGGAGGGAAGTACGAGCAGTACTTC
CDR3: CASSLGASGGKYEQYF

J: TRBJ1-6
length: 14
size: -
D: -
V: TRBV10-3
DNA: TGTGCCATCAGTGAGACAGGGAACAATTCACCCCTCCACTTT
CDR3: CAISETGNNSPLHF

J: TRBJ1-2
length: 14
size: -
D: TRBD1
V: TRBV28
DNA: TGTGCCAGCAGTTCCCAGGGGGCGGTCCGGGGCTACACCTTC
CDR3: CASSSQGAVRGYTF

J: TRBJ2-1
length: 15
size: -
D: -
V: TRBV6-2/TRBV6-3
DNA: TGTGCCAGCAGTCTCCCTGTTGGTAGTAAGAATGAGCAGTTCTTC
CDR3: CASSLPVGSKNEQFF

J: TRBJ1-4
length: 15
size: -
D: -
V: TRBV5-5
DNA: TGTGCCAGCAGCCAACAGGGAGCAACTAATGAAAAACTGTTTTTT
CDR3: CASSQQGATNEKLFF

J: TRBJ2-1
length: 13
size: -
D: TRBD2
V: TRBV30
DNA: TGTGCCGAGAATAGACTAGCGGGAGCTGAGCAGTTCTTC
CDR3: CAENRLAGAEQFF

J: TRBJ2-4
length: 15
size: once
D: -
V: TRBV28
DNA: TGTGCCAGCAGTTTATCGGTAGTAGCCAAAAACATTCAGTACTTC
CDR3: CASSLSVVAKNIQYF

J: TRBJ2-2
length: 15
size: -
D: -
V: TRBV7-2
DNA: TGTGCCAGCAATGCCTTTGGCGGGATCGGCGGGGAGCTGTTTTTT
CDR3: CASNAFGGIGGELFF

J: TRBJ2-2
length: 15
size: -
D: -
V: TRBV5-4
DNA: TGTGCCAGCAGCTTGGCTGGAGGCGGAACCGGGGAGCTGTTTTTT
CDR3: CASSLAGGGTGELFF